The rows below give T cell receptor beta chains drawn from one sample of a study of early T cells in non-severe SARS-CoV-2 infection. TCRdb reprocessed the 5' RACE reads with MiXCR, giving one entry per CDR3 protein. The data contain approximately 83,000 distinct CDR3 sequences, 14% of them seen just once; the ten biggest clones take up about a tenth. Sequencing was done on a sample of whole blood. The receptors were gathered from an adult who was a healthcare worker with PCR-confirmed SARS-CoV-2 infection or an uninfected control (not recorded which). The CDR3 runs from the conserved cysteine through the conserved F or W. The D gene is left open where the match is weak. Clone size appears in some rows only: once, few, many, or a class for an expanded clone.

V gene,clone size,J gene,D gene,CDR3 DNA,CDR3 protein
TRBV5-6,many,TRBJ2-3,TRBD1,TGTGCCAGCAGCTTGGCCCTACAGGGGTACACAGATACGCAGTATTTT,CASSLALQGYTDTQYF
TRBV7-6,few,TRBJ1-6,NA,TGTGCCAGCAGCCTGAATGACATTTCCATCCCTTCACCCCTCCACTTT,CASSLNDISIPSPLHF
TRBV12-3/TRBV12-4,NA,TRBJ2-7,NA,TGTGCCAGCAGTCAGTTATACGAGCAGTACTTC,CASSQLYEQYF
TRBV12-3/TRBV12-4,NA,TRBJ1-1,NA,TGTGCCAGCAGTTTAAAGGGAGGGAGGAACACTGAAGCTTTCTTT,CASSLKGGRNTEAFF
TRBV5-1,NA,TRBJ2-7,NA,TGCGCCAGCAGGAAACAGGAGTACGAGCAGTACTTC,CASRKQEYEQYF
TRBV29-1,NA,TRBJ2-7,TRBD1,TGCAGCCTGACAGGGGGGTCCTACGAGCAGTACTTC,CSLTGGSYEQYF
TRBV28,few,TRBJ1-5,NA,TGTGCCAGCAGTTTAGCGGTGAACCTTCAGCCCCAGCATTTT,CASSLAVNLQPQHF
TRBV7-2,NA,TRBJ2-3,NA,TGTGCCAGCAGCTTAGCGCTGGGGGGTACAGATACGCAGTATTTT,CASSLALGGTDTQYF
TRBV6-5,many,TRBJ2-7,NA,TGTGCCAGCACCCGCGGTTACGAGCAGTACTTC,CASTRGYEQYF
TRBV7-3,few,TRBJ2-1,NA,TGTGCCAGCAGCCCCAGGGGCCCCCTAGCGGCCCATGAGCAGTTCTTC,CASSPRGPLAAHEQFF
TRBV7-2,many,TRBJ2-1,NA,TGTGCCAGCAGCTTAGACTCAGGGATCAACAATGAGCAGTTCTTC,CASSLDSGINNEQFF
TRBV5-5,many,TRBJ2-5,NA,TGTGCCAGCAGCCCGATGGACAGCCAAGAGACCCAGTACTTC,CASSPMDSQETQYF
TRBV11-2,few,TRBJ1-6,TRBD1,TGTGCCAGCAGCCCCGGGACAGTTAATTCACCCCTCCACTTT,CASSPGTVNSPLHF
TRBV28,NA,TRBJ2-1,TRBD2,TGTGCCAGCAGCCGGACTAGGAATGAGCAGTTCTTC,CASSRTRNEQFF
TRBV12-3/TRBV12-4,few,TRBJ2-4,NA,TGTGCCACCGCACAGGAGGACATTCAGTACTTC,CATAQEDIQYF
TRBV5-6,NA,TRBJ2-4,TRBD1,TGTGCCAGCAGCAAGGGGGCCGAAAACATTCAGTACTTC,CASSKGAENIQYF
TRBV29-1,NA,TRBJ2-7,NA,TGCAGCGTTGCGGAACCCTCTGGGGAGCAGTACTTC,CSVAEPSGEQYF
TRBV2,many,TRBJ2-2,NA,TGTGCCAGCAGTTGGGGAGATAACACCGGGGAGCTGTTTTTT,CASSWGDNTGELFF
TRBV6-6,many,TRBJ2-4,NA,TGTGCCAGCAGTAAGGACAGTGTAGCCAAAAACATTCAGTACTTC,CASSKDSVAKNIQYF
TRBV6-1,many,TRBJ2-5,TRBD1,TGTGCCAGCAGTGAACCAGGACAGGTTACCCAAGAGACCCAGTACTTC,CASSEPGQVTQETQYF
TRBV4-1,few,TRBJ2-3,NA,TGCGCCAGCAGCCCCCTCGGACGTTCCTCCACAGATACGCAGTATTTT,CASSPLGRSSTDTQYF
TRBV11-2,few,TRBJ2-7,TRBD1,TGTGCCAGCAGCTCCACGCCCATCAGGGGGCACGAGCAGTACTTC,CASSSTPIRGHEQYF
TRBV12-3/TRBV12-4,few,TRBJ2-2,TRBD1,TGTGCCAGCAGTTTAGGGACAGGGAACCTTGGGGAGCTGTTTTTT,CASSLGTGNLGELFF
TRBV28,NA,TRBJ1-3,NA,TGTGCCAGCAGTTTGGGGGTGACTTCTGGAAACACCATATATTTT,CASSLGVTSGNTIYF
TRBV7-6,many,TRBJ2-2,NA,TGTGCCAGCAGCCAGCATCCCGGACACCAGAACACCGGGGAGCTGTTTTTT,CASSQHPGHQNTGELFF
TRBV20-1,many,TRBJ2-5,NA,TGCAGTGCCCGCTTAGGGACGCCTGAAGAGACCCAGTACTTC,CSARLGTPEETQYF
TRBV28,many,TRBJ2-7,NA,TGTGCCAGCTTCAGTCGCTACGAGCAGTACTTC,CASFSRYEQYF
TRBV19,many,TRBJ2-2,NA,TGTGCCAGTAAGAACCGAGGTGGTACCGGGGAGCTGTTTTTT,CASKNRGGTGELFF
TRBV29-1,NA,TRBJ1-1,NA,TGCAGCCCCAGTTTAGAAAGGGCGAACACTGAAGCTTTCTTT,CSPSLERANTEAFF
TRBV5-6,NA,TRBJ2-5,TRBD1,TGTGCCAGCAGCAGAGGGGACAGCTCACCCGGCCAAGAGACCCAGTACTTC,CASSRGDSSPGQETQYF
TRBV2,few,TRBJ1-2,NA,TGTGCCAGCACCTTGACATTCTCCTATGGCTACACCTTC,CASTLTFSYGYTF
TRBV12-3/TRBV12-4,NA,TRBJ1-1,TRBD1,TGTGCCAGCAGTGCCTTAGGACAGGCGGAAGCTTTCTTT,CASSALGQAEAFF
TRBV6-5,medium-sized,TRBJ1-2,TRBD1,TGTGCCAGCAGTTTGACAGGGGGCCTTAACTATGGCTACACCTTC,CASSLTGGLNYGYTF